The T cell receptor (beta chain) under discussion was sequenced for a study of control samples from healthy donors and cancer patients. Germline V gene lookup returns CDR1 KGHDR and CDR2 SFDVKD. The CDR3 has 16 residues. The junction had 7 bases not matched to a gene; V was cut back by 4 bases and J by 5 bases. Sequenced by immunoSEQ multiplex PCR; TCRdb stores in-frame clones only, minus some. The repertoire has roughly 120,000 clones, roughly nine tenths of them found once; the top ten carry approximately 1%. Sequencing used PBMCs. V is TRBV24-1 and J is TRBJ2-3; the match to TRBD2 covers 11 bases. The sequence was collected from a woman between 50 and 59 years old with colorectal cancer. This CDR3 reads CATSDRSGGVEDTQYF. CDR3 DNA sequence: TGTGCCACCAGTGACCGTAGCGGGGGGGTTGAAGATACGCAGTATTTT.